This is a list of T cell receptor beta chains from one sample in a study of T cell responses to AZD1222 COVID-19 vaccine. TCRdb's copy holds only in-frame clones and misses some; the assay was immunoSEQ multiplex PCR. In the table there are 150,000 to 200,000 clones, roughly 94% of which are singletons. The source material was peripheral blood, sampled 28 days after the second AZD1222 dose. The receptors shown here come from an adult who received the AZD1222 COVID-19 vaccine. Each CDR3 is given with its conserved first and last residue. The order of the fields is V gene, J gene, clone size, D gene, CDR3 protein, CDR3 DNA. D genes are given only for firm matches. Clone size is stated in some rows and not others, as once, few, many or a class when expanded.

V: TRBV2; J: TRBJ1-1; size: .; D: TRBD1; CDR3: CASRGTGETEAFF; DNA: TGTGCCAGCAGGGGGACAGGGGAGACTGAAGCTTTCTTT
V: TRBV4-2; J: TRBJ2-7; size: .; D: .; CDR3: CASSQAPQESYEQYF; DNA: TGTGCCAGCAGCCAAGCCCCCCAGGAATCCTACGAGCAGTACTTC
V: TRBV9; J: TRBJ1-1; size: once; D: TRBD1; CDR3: CASSVVGQGNTEAFF; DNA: TGTGCCAGCAGCGTAGTGGGACAGGGAAACACTGAAGCTTTCTTT
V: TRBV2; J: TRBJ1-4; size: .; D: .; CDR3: CASSPTGTANEKLFF; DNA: TGTGCCAGCAGTCCTACAGGGACGGCTAATGAAAAACTGTTTTTT
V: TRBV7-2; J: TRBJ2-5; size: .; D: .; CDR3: CASSLGRVGETQYF; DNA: TGTGCCAGCAGCTTAGGAAGGGTCGGTGAGACCCAGTACTTC
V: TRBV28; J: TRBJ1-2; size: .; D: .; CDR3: CASSPRGTAYGYTF; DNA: TGTGCCAGCAGTCCCCGCGGGACGGCCTATGGCTACACCTTC
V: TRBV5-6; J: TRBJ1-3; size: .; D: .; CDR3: CASSEGNENTIYF; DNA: TGTGCCAGCAGTGAAGGTAACGAAAACACCATATATTTT
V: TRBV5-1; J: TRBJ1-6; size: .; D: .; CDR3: CASSLAEGNSPLHF; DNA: TGCGCCAGCAGCTTGGCCGAGGGTAATTCACCCCTCCACTTT
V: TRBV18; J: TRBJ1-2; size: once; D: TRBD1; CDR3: CASSKGANYGYTF; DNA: TGTGCCAGCTCTAAGGGGGCAAACTATGGCTACACCTTC
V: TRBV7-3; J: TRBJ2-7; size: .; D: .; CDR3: CASSPGSSSYEQYF; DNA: TGTGCCAGCAGCCCCGGGTCGAGCTCCTACGAGCAGTACTTC
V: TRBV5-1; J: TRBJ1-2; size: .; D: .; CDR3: CASSLGGSGYTF; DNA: TGCGCCAGCAGCTTGGGGGGCTCTGGCTACACCTTC
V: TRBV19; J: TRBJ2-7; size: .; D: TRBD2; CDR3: CATGTSFTYEQYF; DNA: TGTGCCACCGGGACTAGCTTTACCTACGAGCAGTACTTC